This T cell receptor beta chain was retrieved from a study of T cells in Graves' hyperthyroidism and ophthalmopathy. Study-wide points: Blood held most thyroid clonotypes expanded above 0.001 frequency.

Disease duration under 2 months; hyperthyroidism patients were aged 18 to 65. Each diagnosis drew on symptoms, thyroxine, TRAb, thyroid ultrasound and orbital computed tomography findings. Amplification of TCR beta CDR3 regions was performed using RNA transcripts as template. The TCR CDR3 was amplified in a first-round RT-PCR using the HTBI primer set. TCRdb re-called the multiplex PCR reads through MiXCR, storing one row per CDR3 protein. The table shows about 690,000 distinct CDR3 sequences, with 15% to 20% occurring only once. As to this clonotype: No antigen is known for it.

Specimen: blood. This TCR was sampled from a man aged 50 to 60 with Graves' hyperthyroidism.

The CDR3 loop reads CSAGTLAAYPDEQFF. The DNA of the CDR3 is TGCAGTGCTGGGACCCTAGCGGCATATCCCGATGAGCAGTTCTTC. The gene calls are TRBV20-1 and TRBJ2-1; 7 bases align to TRBD2. From germline, CDR1 is DFQATT and CDR2 SNEGSKA (reference sequence). The CDR3 runs 15 residues. V was pared by 5 bases and J by 8 bases, with 15 bases of the junction left unmatched.